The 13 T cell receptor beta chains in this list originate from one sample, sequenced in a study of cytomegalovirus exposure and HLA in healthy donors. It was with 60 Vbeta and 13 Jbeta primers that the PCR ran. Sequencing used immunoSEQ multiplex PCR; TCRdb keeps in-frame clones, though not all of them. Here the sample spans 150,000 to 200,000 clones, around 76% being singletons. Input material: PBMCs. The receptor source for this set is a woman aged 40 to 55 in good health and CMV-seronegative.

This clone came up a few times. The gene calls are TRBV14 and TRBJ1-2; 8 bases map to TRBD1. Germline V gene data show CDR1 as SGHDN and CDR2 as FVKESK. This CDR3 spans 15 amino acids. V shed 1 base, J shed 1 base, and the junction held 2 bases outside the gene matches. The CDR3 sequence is CASSQGTGLNYGYTF. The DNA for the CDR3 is TGTGCCAGCAGCCAAGGGACAGGGCTTAACTATGGCTACACCTTC.

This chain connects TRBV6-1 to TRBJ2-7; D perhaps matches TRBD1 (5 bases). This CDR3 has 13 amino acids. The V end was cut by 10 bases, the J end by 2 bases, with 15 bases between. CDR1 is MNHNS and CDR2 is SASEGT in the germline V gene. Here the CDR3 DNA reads TGTGCCATTGCCAGACAGCTACCCTACGAGCAGTACTTC. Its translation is CAIARQLPYEQYF.

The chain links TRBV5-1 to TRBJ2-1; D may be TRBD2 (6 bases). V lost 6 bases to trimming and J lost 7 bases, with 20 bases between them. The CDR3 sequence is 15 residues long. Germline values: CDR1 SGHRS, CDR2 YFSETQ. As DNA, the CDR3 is TGCGCCAGCACCCCCCTCAGCGGGCTGGGGAATGAGCAGTTCTTC. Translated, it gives CASTPLSGLGNEQFF. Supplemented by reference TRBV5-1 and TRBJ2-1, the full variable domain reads KAGVTQTPRYLIKTRGQQVTLSCSPISGHRSVSWYQQTPGQGLQFLFEYFSETQRNKGNFPGRFSGRQFSNSRSEMNVSTLELGDSALYLCASTPLSGLGNEQFFGPGTRLTVL.

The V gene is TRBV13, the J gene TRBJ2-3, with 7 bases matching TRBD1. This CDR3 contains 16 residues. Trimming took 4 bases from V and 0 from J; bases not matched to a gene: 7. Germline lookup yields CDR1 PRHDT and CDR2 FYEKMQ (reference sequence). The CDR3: CASSSKGTASTDTQYF. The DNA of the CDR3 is TGTGCCAGCAGCTCAAAGGGGACAGCTAGCACAGATACGCAGTATTTT.

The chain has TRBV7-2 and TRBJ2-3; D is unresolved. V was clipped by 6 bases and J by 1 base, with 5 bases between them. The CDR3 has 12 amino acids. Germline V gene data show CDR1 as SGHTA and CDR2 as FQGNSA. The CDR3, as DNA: TGTGCCAGCAGGCAGGGCACAGATACGCAGTATTTT. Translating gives CASRQGTDTQYF. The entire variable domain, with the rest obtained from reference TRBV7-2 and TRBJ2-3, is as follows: GAGVSQSPSNKVTEKGKDVELRCDPISGHTALYWYRQSLGQGLEFLIYFQGNSAPDKSGLPSDRFSAERTGGSVSTLTIQRTQQEDSAVYLCASRQGTDTQYFGPGTRLTVL.

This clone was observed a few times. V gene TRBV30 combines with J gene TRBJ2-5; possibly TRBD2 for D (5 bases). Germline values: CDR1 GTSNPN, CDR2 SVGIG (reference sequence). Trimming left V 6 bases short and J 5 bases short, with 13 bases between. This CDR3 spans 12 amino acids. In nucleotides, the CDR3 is TGTGCCTGCGGACTCAACCCGGAGACCCAGTACTTC. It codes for CACGLNPETQYF.

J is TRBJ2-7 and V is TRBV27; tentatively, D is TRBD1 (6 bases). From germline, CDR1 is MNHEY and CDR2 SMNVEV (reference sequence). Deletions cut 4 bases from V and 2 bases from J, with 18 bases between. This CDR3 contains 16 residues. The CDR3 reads CASSSINREIPYEQYF. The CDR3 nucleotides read TGTGCCAGCAGTTCTATAAACAGGGAAATACCCTACGAGCAGTACTTC.

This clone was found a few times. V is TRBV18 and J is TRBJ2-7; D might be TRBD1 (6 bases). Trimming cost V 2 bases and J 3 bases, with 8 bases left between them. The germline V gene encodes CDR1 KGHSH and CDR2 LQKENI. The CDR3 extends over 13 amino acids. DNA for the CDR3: TGTGCCAGCTCACCAAACAGGGACTACGAGCAGTACTTC. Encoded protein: CASSPNRDYEQYF.

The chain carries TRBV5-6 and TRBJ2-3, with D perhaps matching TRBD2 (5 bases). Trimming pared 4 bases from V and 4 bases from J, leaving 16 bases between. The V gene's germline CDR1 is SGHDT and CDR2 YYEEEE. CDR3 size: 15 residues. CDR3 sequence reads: CASSGERTKSDTQYF. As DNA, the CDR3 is TGTGCCAGCAGCGGAGAGCGGACCAAGTCAGATACGCAGTATTTT.

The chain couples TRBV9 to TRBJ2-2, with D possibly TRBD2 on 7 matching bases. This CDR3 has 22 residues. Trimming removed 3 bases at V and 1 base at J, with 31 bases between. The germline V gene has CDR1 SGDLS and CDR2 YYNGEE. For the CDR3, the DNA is TGTGCCAGCAGCGGGCTCAGTCGAGAGTGGAGCGGGACACTGAGGAACACCGGGGAGCTGTTTTTT. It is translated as CASSGLSREWSGTLRNTGELFF.

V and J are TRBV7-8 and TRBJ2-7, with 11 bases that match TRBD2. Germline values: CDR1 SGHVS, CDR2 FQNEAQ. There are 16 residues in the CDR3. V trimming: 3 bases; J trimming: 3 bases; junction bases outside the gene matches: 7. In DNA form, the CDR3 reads TGTGCCAGCAGCTTCTATACTAGCGGGAGTAGCTACGAGCAGTACTTC. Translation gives CASSFYTSGSSYEQYF.

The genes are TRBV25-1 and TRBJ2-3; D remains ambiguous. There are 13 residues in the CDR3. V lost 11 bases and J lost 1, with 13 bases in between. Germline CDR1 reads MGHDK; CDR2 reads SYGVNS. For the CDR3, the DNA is TGTGCCGGAAGCCGGCAGGGCACAGATACGCAGTATTTT. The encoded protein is CAGSRQGTDTQYF. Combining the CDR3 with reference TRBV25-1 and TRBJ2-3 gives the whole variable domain EADIYQTPRYLVIGTGKKITLECSQTMGHDKMYWYQQDPGMELHLIHYSYGVNSTEKGDLSSESTVSRIRTEHFPLTLESARPSHTSQYLCAGSRQGTDTQYFGPGTRLTVL.

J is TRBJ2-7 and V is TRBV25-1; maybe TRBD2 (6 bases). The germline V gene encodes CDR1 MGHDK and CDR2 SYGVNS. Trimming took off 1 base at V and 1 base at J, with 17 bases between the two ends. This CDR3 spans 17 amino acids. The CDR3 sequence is CASSESPGLRGSYEQYF. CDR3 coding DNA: TGTGCCAGCAGTGAATCCCCCGGACTACGGGGGTCCTACGAGCAGTACTTC.